This paragraph reports one T cell receptor beta chain. The sample is drawn from a study of glioma-infiltrating T cells after dendritic cell vaccination. The method was immunoSEQ multiplex PCR; TCRdb's version includes in-frame clones alone and lacks a portion of them. The repertoire holds about 64,000 clones, with around 83% as singletons. Germline V gene data show CDR1 as KGHSH and CDR2 as LQKENI. V lost 5 bases and J lost 2, with 16 bases in between. The CDR3 is made up of 16 amino acids. This TCR came from a human donor with glioblastoma. The source material was blood, sampled before dendritic cell vaccination. V usage is TRBV18 and J usage is TRBJ1-3; D uncertain. In DNA form, the CDR3 reads TGTGCCAGCTCAACGCAACCGTCGAGGGCTGGAAACACCATATATTTT. Protein: CASSTQPSRAGNTIYF. The full variable domain, its missing parts supplied by reference TRBV18 and TRBJ1-3, is NAGVMQNPRHLVRRRGQEARLRCSPMKGHSHVYWYRQLPEEGLKFMVYLQKENIIDESGMPKERFSAEFPKEGPSILRIQQVVRGDSAAYFCASSTQPSRAGNTIYFGEGSWLTVV.